This passage covers 14 T cell receptor beta chains from one sample sequenced in a study of CD8+CD57+ T cells in acquired aplastic anemia. TCR beta VDJ and CDR3 were profiled, and genomic DNA was the template. TCRdb reprocessed the reads via MiXCR and lists one record per CDR3 protein. The sample consists of 130,000 or so distinct CDR3 sequences, around two fifths of them appearing once. The sequenced material came from sorted CD4+, CD8+, or CD8+CD57+ T cells (not recorded which) from PBMCs. Every receptor here comes from a human donor in good health, serving as a control.

This clonotype was counted at least ten times. This chain joins TRBV20-1 and TRBJ2-1; 11 bases align to TRBD2. This CDR3 contains 15 residues. CDR1 DFQATT and CDR2 SNEGSKA come from the germline V gene (reference sequence). V lost 3 bases to trimming and J lost 7 bases; unmatched junction nucleotides: 8. CDR3 sequence (DNA): TGCAGTGCTAGCACCCCTAGCGGGAGGAGGAATGAGCAGTTCTTC. It codes for CSASTPSGRRNEQFF.

This clonotype was seen at least ten times. The gene calls are TRBV6-5 and TRBJ2-7, with 8 positions matching TRBD1. The CDR3 loop spans 11 amino acids. Germline V lookup: CDR1 MNHEY, CDR2 SVGAGI. Germline trimming cut 8 bases from V and 3 bases from J; bases unmatched to any gene: 0. The CDR3 nucleotides read TGTGCCAGCGGACAGGGCTACGAGCAGTACTTC. Protein sequence: CASGQGYEQYF.

The chain couples TRBV18 to TRBJ1-1; tentatively, D is TRBD1 (6 bases). This CDR3 comprises 15 residues. V was trimmed by 0 bases and J by 4 bases, leaving 12 bases between them. Germline V gene lookup returns CDR1 KGHSH and CDR2 LQKENI. CDR3: CASSPPHRASTEAFF. The CDR3 bases are TGTGCCAGCTCACCACCCCACAGGGCATCCACTGAAGCTTTCTTT.

The sample holds a few counts of this clonotype. This sequence joins TRBV3-1 and TRBJ1-4, with 8 bases lining up with TRBD1. The CDR3 is 15 amino acids. The germline V gene has CDR1 LGHDT and CDR2 YNNKEL (reference sequence). V trimming: 4 bases; J trimming: 4 bases; junction bases outside the gene matches: 5. Written as DNA, the CDR3 is TGTGCCAGCAGCCTGGGACAGGCCGGTAATGAAAAACTGTTTTTT. Its protein product is CASSLGQAGNEKLFF.

This clonotype was observed at least ten times. The J gene is TRBJ2-3, the V gene TRBV10-3; D uncertain. With 3 bases removed from V and 0 bases from J, the gap between germline ends came to 4 bases. CDR1 and CDR2 (germline): ENHRY, SYGVKD. CDR3 length equals 13 residues. The CDR3 here is CAISEGSTDTQYF. The CDR3 DNA is TGTGCCATCAGTGAAGGTAGCACAGATACGCAGTATTTT.

This clonotype was counted ten times or more. The chain recombines TRBV20-1 with TRBJ1-3, with no clear D. The CDR3 contains 16 residues. V shed 2 bases and J shed 0 bases, with 14 bases lying between them. Germline loops: CDR1 DFQATT, CDR2 SNEGSKA (reference sequence). The CDR3 loop reads CSARLGSDPSGNTIYF. The CDR3 region has the DNA TGCAGTGCTAGATTAGGGTCGGACCCCTCTGGAAACACCATATATTTT.

The chain couples TRBV19 to TRBJ1-5; D not resolved. CDR1 and CDR2 (germline): LNHDA, SQIVND (reference sequence). Trimming pared 11 bases from V and 0 bases from J, leaving 23 bases between. The CDR3 loop spans 17 amino acids. CDR3 residues: CAWSPSSGKFSNQPQHF. The CDR3 coding sequence is TGTGCCTGGAGCCCGTCCTCGGGAAAATTTAGCAATCAGCCCCAGCATTTT. Complete variable domain (other parts from reference TRBV19 and TRBJ1-5): DGGITQSPKYLFRKEGQNVTLSCEQNLNHDAMYWYRQDPGQGLRLIYYSQIVNDFQKGDIAEGYSVSREKKESFPLTVTSAQKNPTAFYLCAWSPSSGKFSNQPQHFGDGTRLSIL.

DNA of the CDR3: TGTGCCAGCAGTGGACTTTCGAACACCGGGGAGCTGTTTTTT. Protein: CASSGLSNTGELFF. This chain joins TRBV2 and TRBJ2-2; D gene ambiguous. The CDR3 runs 14 residues. Trimming took 4 bases from V and 0 from J, leaving 6 bases between them. Germline V gene data show CDR1 as SNHLY and CDR2 as FYNNEI.

With respect to this clonotype: A much more abundant neighbour one base away suggests this may be a read error. This CDR3 is missing its conserved last phenylalanine or tryptophan, likely due to a read error. The chain combines TRBV7-6 with TRBJ2-3, with D possibly matching TRBD2 (5 bases). This CDR3 contains 16 residues. Germline V gene sequence: CDR1 SGHVS, CDR2 FNYEAQ. The ends were cut back, 3 bases at V and 2 bases at J, with 15 bases in the middle. CDR3 bases: TGTGCCAGCAGCTTTAACGCGGGCCCAAACACAGATACGCAGTATTCT. Amino acids: CASSFNAGPNTDTQYS.

This clonotype occurred many times. The chain is built from TRBV7-9 and TRBJ1-3, with D tentatively TRBD1 (6 bases). V dropped 2 bases and J dropped 0 bases, with 11 bases sitting between them. The germline V gene has CDR1 SEHNR and CDR2 FQNEAQ (reference sequence). This CDR3 is 16 amino acids long. CDR3 DNA sequence: TGTGCCAGCAGCTTAAACAGGGAGGACTCTGGAAACACCATATATTTT. The encoded protein is CASSLNREDSGNTIYF.

The chain is built from TRBV15 and TRBJ1-1, with a possible D match to TRBD1 (6 bases). Trimming took 1 base from V and 8 from J, leaving 14 bases between them. The length of the CDR3 is 14 residues. Per germline, CDR1 LNHNV and CDR2 YYDKDF (reference sequence). The CDR3 sequence: CATSRVSSTGEAFF. The CDR3 DNA is TGTGCCACCAGCAGAGTTTCGTCAACAGGGGAAGCTTTCTTT. The whole variable domain, filled in from reference TRBV15 and TRBJ1-1, reads DAMVIQNPRYQVTQFGKPVTLSCSQTLNHNVMYWYQQKSSQAPKLLFHYYDKDFNNEADTPDNFQSRRPNTSFCFLDIRSPGLGDTAMYLCATSRVSSTGEAFFGQGTRLTVV.

This clonotype has at least ten counts. The chain combines TRBV12-3 or TRBV12-4 with TRBJ1-6; a possible D gene is TRBD1 (6 bases). This CDR3 comprises 14 residues. The ends were cut back, 7 bases at V and 3 bases at J, with 10 bases in the middle. The CDR3 nucleotides are TGTGCCAGCAAGGGACAAAGCTATAATTCACCCCTCCACTTT. Its protein is CASKGQSYNSPLHF.

The chain couples TRBV12-3 or TRBV12-4 to TRBJ2-5; maybe TRBD2 (6 bases). Trimming took off 4 bases at V and 4 bases at J, with 13 bases between the two ends. The CDR3 extends over 14 amino acids. The CDR3 region is CASSWGVKAETQYF. Here the CDR3 DNA reads TGTGCCAGCAGTTGGGGGGTTAAGGCAGAGACCCAGTACTTC.

In this sample, this clonotype turned up a few times. The chain is built from TRBV25-1 and TRBJ2-1; possible D gene TRBD2, 6 bases. Trimming took off 6 bases at V and 4 bases at J, with 16 bases between the two ends. The CDR3 spans 15 residues. CDR1 and CDR2 (germline): MGHDK, SYGVNS. This chain's CDR3 is CASSQGTGEYNEQFF. The CDR3 DNA reads as TGTGCCAGCAGCCAAGGGACTGGCGAGTACAATGAGCAGTTCTTC.